This T cell receptor (beta chain) was captured by sequencing in a study of cytomegalovirus exposure and HLA in healthy donors. With 60 Vbeta and 13 Jbeta primers, the PCR was carried out. Sequencing used immunoSEQ multiplex PCR; TCRdb keeps in-frame clones, though not all of them. Of about 130,000 clones detected, about 8.9% appear once; the ten largest clones hold approximately 1.9%. Trimming took 1 base from V and 1 from J; bases not matched to a gene: 5. Germline V CDR1 and CDR2: SGHRS, YFSETQ. There are 15 residues in the CDR3. This receptor was obtained from a man in his fifties or sixties in good health and CMV-seronegative. Sequenced: PBMCs. This rearrangement joins TRBV5-1 to TRBJ2-7; TRBD1 aligns across 7 bases. The CDR3 reads CASSLSTGPSYEQYF. DNA of the CDR3: TGCGCCAGCAGCTTGTCGACAGGGCCTTCCTACGAGCAGTACTTC.